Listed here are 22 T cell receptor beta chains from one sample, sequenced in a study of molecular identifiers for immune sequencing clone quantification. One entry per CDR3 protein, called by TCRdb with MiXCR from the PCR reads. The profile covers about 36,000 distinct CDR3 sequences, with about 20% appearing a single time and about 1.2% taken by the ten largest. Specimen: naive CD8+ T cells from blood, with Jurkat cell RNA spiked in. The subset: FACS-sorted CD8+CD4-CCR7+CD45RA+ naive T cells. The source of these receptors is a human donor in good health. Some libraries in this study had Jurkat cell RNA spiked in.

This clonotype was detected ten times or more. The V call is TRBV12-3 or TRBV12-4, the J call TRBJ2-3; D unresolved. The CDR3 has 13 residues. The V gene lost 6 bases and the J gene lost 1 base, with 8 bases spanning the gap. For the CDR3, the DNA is TGTGCCAGCAGGGAGCTTGGCACAGATACGCAGTATTTT. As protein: CASRELGTDTQYF.

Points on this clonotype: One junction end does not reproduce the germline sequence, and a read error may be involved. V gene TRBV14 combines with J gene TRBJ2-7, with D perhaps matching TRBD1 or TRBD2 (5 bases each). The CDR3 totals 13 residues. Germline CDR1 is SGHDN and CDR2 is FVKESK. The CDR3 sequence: CASSQERGYEQCF. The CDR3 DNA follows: TGTGCCAGCAGCCAAGAACGGGGCTACGAGCAGTGCTTC.

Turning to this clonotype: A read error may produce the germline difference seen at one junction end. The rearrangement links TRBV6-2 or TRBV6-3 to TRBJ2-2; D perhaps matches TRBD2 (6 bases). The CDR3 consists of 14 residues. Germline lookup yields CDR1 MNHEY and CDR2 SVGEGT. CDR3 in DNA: TGTGCCAGCAGTTATAGCATGAACACCGGGGGGCTGTTTTTT. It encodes CASSYSMNTGGLFF.

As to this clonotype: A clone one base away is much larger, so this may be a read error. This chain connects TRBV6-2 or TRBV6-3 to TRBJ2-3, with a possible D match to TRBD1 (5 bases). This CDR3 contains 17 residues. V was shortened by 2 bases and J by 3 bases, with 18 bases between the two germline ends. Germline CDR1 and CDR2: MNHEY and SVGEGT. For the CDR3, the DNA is TGTGCCAGCAGTTACGAATGGCTGAAGGGGAAAACAGATACGCAGTATTTT. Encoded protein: CASSYEWLKGKTDTQYF.

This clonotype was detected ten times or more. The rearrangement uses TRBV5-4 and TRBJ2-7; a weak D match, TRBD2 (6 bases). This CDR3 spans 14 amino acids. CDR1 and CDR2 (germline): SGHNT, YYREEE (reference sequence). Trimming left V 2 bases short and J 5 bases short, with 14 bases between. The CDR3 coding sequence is TGTGCCAGCAGCTTCTCCGGGAGTGAGGACGAGCAGTACTTC. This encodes CASSFSGSEDEQYF.

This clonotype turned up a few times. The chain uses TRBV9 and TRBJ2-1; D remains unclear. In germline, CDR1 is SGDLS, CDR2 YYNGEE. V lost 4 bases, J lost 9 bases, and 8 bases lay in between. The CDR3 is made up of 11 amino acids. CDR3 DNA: TGTGCCAGCAGCACAAGCGCTGAGCAGTTCTTC. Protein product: CASSTSAEQFF.

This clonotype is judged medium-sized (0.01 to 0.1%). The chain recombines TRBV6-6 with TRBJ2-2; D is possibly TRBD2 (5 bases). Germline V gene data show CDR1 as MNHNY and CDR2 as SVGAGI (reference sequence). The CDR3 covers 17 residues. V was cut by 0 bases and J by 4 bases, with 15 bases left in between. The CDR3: CASSYSSGQVSTGELFF. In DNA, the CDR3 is TGTGCCAGCAGTTACTCAAGCGGTCAGGTCAGCACCGGGGAGCTGTTTTTT.

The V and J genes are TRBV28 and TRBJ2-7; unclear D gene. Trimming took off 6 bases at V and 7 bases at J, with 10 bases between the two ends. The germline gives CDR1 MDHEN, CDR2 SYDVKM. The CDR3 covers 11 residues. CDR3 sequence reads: CASRDHGEQYF. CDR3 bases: TGTGCCAGCAGGGACCATGGAGAGCAGTACTTC.

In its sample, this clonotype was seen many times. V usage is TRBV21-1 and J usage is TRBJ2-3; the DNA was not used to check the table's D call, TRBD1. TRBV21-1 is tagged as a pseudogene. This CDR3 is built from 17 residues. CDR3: CASSPPVVSRRTDTQYF. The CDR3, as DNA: TGTGCCAGCAGTCCCCCAGTGGTAAGCAGGAGAACAGATACGCAGTATTTT.

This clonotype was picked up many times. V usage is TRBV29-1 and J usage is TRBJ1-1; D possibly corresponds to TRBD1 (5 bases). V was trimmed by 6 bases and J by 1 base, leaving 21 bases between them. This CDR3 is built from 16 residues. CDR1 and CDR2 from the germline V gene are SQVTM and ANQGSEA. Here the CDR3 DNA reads TGCAGCGTGACGGGGGGGACCCGAATCGAGAACACTGAAGCTTTCTTT. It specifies CSVTGGTRIENTEAFF.

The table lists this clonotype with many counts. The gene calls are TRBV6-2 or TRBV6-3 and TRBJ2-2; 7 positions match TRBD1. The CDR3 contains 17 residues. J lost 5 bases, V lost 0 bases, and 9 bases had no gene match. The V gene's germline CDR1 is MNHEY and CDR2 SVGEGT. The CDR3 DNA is TGTGCCAGCAGTTACTCGCTAGAGGGGGCCGGGACCGGGGAGCTGTTTTTT. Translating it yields CASSYSLEGAGTGELFF.

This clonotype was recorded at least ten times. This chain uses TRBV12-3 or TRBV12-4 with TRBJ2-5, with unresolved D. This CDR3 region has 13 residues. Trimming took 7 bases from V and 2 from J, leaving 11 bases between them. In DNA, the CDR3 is TGTGCCAGCACTTCCTGGGATCAAGAGACCCAGTACTTC. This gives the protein CASTSWDQETQYF.

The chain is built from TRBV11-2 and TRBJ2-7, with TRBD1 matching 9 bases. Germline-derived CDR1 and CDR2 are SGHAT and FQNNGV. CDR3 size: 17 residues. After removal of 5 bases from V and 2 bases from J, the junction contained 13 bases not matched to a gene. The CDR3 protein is CASSRPEDRGFPYEQYF. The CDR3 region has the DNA TGTGCCAGCAGCCGACCAGAGGACAGGGGATTTCCCTACGAGCAGTACTTC.

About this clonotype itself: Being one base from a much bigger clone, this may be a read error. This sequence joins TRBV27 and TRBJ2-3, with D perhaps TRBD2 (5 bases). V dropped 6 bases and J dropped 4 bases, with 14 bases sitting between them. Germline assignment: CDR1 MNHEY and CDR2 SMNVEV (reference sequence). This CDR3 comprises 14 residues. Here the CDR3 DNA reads TGTGCCAGCAGGGACTCCTTTGGCGCAGATACGCAGTATTTT. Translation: CASRDSFGADTQYF.

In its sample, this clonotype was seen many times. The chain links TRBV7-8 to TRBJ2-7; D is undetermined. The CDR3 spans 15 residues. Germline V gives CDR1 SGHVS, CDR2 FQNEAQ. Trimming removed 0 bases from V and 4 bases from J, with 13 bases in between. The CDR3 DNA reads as TGTGCCAGCAGCTTAGCTTCTTTGTCTGAGTACGAGCAGTACTTC. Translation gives CASSLASLSEYEQYF.

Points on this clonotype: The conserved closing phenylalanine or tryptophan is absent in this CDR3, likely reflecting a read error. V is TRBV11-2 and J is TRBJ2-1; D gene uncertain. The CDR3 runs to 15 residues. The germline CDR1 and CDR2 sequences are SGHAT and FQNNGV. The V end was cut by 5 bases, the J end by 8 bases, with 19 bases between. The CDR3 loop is CASSPTLVVSHEQFL. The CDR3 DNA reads TGTGCCAGCAGCCCAACCCTAGTGGTTTCTCATGAGCAGTTCCTC.

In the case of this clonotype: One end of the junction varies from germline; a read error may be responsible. The CDR3 sequence: CASQSVAGGPSGDAQYF. CDR3 coding DNA: TGTGCCAGCCAATCGGTAGCGGGAGGGCCTTCAGGAGATGCGCAGTATTTT. The chain uses TRBV7-2 and TRBJ2-3, with 11 bases aligning to TRBD2. The CDR3 has 17 amino acids. Germline-derived CDR1 and CDR2 are SGHTA and FQGNSA.

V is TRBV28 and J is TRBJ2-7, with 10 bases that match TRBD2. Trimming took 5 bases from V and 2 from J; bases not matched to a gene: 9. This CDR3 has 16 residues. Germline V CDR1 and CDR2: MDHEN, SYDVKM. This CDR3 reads CASSPRGAGGPYEQYF. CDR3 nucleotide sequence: TGTGCCAGCAGTCCTCGCGGAGCGGGAGGGCCCTACGAGCAGTACTTC.

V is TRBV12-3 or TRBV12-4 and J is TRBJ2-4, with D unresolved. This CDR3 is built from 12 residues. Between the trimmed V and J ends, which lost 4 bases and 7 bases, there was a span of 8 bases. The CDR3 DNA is TGTGCCAGCAGTTCCGCCCCCAACATTCAGTACTTC. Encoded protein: CASSSAPNIQYF.

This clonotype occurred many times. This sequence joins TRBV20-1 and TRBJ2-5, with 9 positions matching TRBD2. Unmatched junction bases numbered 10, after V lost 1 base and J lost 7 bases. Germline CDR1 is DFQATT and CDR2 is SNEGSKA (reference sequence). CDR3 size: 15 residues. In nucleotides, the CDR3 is TGCAGTGCTAGAGTAGCGGGAGTTGTTTATAGGACCCAGTACTTC. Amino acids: CSARVAGVVYRTQYF.

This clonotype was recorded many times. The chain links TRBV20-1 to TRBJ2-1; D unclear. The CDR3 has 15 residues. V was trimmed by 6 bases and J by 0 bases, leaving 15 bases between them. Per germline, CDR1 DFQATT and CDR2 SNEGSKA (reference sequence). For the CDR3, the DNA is TGCAGTGCACCCAGACTCGGAAGCTCCTACAATGAGCAGTTCTTC. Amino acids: CSAPRLGSSYNEQFF.

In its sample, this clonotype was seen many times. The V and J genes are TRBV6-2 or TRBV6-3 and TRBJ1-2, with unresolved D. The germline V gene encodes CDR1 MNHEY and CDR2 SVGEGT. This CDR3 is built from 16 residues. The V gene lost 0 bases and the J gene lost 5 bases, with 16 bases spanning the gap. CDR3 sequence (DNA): TGTGCCAGCAGTTACTCAACAGAAAGATACCTGTATGGCTACACCTTC. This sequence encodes CASSYSTERYLYGYTF.